Below, 11 T cell receptor beta chains from the same sample are listed, as sequenced in a study of blood T cell repertoires in COVID-19. This table comes from immunoSEQ multiplex PCR, and its TCRdb copy is limited to in-frame clones, with some not included. The profile shows approximately 250,000 clones, roughly four fifths of them singletons. The sequenced material came from PBMCs or T cells enriched from blood (not recorded which). The origin of the receptors is a young man with acute COVID-19.

This sequence joins TRBV19 and TRBJ2-1, with D unresolved. Trimming cost V 5 bases and J 4 bases, with 6 bases left between them. The germline V gene encodes CDR1 LNHDA and CDR2 SQIVND (reference sequence). The CDR3 runs 12 residues. CDR3 coding DNA: TGTGCCAGTAGTCTTCGTTACAATGAGCAGTTCTTC. This codes for CASSLRYNEQFF. The full variable domain, in which reference TRBV19 and TRBJ2-1 provide the parts outside the CDR3, is DGGITQSPKYLFRKEGQNVTLSCEQNLNHDAMYWYRQDPGQGLRLIYYSQIVNDFQKGDIAEGYSVSREKKESFPLTVTSAQKNPTAFYLCASSLRYNEQFFGPGTRLTVL.

The CDR3 DNA reads TGTGCCACCAGCTTCCATGTGGGAGGCTACGAGCAGTACGTC. Translated: CATSFHVGGYEQYV. The chain employs TRBV15 and TRBJ2-7, with D possibly matching TRBD2 (6 bases). Trimming stripped 5 bases from V and 3 bases from J, with 14 bases between. The CDR3 runs 14 residues. Looked up from germline, CDR1 is LNHNV and CDR2 is YYDKDF (reference sequence).

This chain links TRBV28 with TRBJ1-6, with a weak D call TRBD1 (5 bases). Germline V lookup: CDR1 MDHEN, CDR2 SYDVKM. The CDR3 runs to 14 residues. With 3 bases removed from V and 7 bases from J, the gap between germline ends came to 10 bases. This CDR3 is CASSLVQANSPLHF. CDR3 DNA: TGTGCCAGCAGTTTGGTACAGGCAAATTCACCCCTCCACTTT. The full variable domain, completed using reference TRBV28 and TRBJ1-6, is DVKVTQSSRYLVKRTGEKVFLECVQDMDHENMFWYRQDPGLGLRLIYFSYDVKMKEKGDIPEGYSVSREKKERFSLILESASTNQTSMYLCASSLVQANSPLHFGNGTRLTVT.

The chain recombines TRBV6-1 with TRBJ1-3, with TRBD1 matching 8 bases. The V gene's germline CDR1 is MNHNS and CDR2 SASEGT. The CDR3 runs to 13 residues. V lost 6 bases and J lost 5; bases outside the gene matches: 3. CDR3 nucleotides: TGTGCCAGCAGGGACAGGGTCCGAAACACCATATATTTT. Translating gives CASRDRVRNTIYF.

This chain uses TRBV30 with TRBJ2-5; D possibly corresponds to TRBD1 (6 bases). This CDR3 is 14 amino acids long. Germline V CDR1 and CDR2: GTSNPN, SVGIG (reference sequence). Between the trimmed V and J ends, which lost 5 bases and 4 bases, there was a span of 17 bases. The CDR3: CAWDPLGAVETQYF. The CDR3 DNA reads TGTGCCTGGGACCCCTTGGGGGCCGTAGAGACCCAGTACTTC.

This clone came up a few times. The chain has TRBV7-2 and TRBJ1-5; D is possibly TRBD1 (5 bases). The length of the CDR3 is 15 residues. V was cut by 1 base and J by 7 bases, with 14 bases left in between. Germline V gene sequence: CDR1 SGHTA, CDR2 FQGNSA. CDR3 sequence: CASSLGGLGAQPQHF. As DNA, the CDR3 is TGTGCCAGCAGCTTAGGGGGACTTGGGGCCCAGCCCCAGCATTTT.

The chain recombines TRBV12-1 with TRBJ2-7; the D call TRBD1 from the table was never checked on the DNA. TRBV12-1 is noted as a pseudogene. This CDR3 comprises 14 residues. The CDR3, as DNA: TGTGCCAGCAGGGGGACAGAGAGCTCCTACGAGCAGTACGTC. It translates to CASRGTESSYEQYV.

This chain connects TRBV27 to TRBJ2-7, with TRBD1 identical over 8 bases. Trimming removed 2 bases from V and 4 bases from J; junction bases left unmatched: 4. Germline-derived CDR1 and CDR2 are MNHEY and SMNVEV (reference sequence). The CDR3 consists of 14 residues. CDR3 residues: CASSLTGTGYEQYV. The CDR3 coding sequence is TGTGCCAGCAGTTTAACCGGGACAGGTTACGAGCAGTACGTC.

At least ten counts were recorded for this clone. The chain combines TRBV14 with TRBJ2-2, with D tentatively TRBD2 (5 bases). The length of the CDR3 is 17 residues. Germline CDR1 and CDR2: SGHDN and FVKESK. V dropped 0 bases and J dropped 2 bases, with 13 bases sitting between them. In DNA, the CDR3 is TGTGCCAGCAGCCAAGATTTTGTAGCGATCAACACCGGGGAGCTGTTTTTT. Encoded protein: CASSQDFVAINTGELFF.

The chain links TRBV28 to TRBJ2-1; 11 bases are shared with TRBD2. J gave up 4 bases and V 6 bases, and 5 bases lay outside the gene matches. The CDR3 totals 15 residues. Germline CDR1 reads MDHEN; CDR2 reads SYDVKM. The CDR3 spells CASRLLAGEYNEQFF. The DNA of the CDR3 is TGTGCCAGCAGACTACTAGCGGGGGAGTACAATGAGCAGTTCTTC. Looking up the rest from reference TRBV28 and TRBJ2-1 gives the full variable domain: DVKVTQSSRYLVKRTGEKVFLECVQDMDHENMFWYRQDPGLGLRLIYFSYDVKMKEKGDIPEGYSVSREKKERFSLILESASTNQTSMYLCASRLLAGEYNEQFFGPGTRLTVL.

The chain links TRBV5-4 to TRBJ1-4, with no clear D. The CDR3 spans 16 residues. Germline CDR1 SGHNT, CDR2 YYREEE (reference sequence). V gave up 0 bases and J gave up 4 bases, with 13 bases separating them. The CDR3 nucleotides are TGTGCCAGCAGCTTGGGCCGGGGTCCGGATAATGAAAAACTGTTTTTT. Its protein is CASSLGRGPDNEKLFF. The full variable domain, completed using reference TRBV5-4 and TRBJ1-4, is ETGVTQSPTHLIKTRGQQVTLRCSSQSGHNTVSWYQQALGQGPQFIFQYYREEENGRGNFPPRFSGLQFPNYSSELNVNALELDDSALYLCASSLGRGPDNEKLFFGSGTQLSVL.